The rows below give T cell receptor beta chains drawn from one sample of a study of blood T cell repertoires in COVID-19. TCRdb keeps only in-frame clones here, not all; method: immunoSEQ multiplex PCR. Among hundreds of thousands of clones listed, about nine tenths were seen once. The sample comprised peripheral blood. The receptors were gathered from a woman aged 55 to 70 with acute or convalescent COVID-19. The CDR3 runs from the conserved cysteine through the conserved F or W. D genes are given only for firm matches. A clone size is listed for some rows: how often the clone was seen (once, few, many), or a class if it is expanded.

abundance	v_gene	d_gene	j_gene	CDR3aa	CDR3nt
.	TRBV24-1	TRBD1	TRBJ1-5	CATSATGDQPQHF	TGTGCCACCAGTGCTACAGGGGATCAGCCCCAGCATTTT
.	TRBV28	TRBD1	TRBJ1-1	CASSVTGGTEAFF	TGTGCCAGCAGTGTGACAGGGGGCACTGAAGCTTTCTTT
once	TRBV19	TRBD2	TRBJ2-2	CASTMASGSSGELFF	TGTGCCAGTACCATGGCTAGCGGGAGTTCCGGGGAGCTGTTTTTT
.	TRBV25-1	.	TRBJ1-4	CASSLGLTNEKLFF	TGTGCCAGCAGTCTTGGACTGACTAATGAAAAACTGTTTTTT
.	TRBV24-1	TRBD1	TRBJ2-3	CATSDSGTGGSVAGHLKPTDTQYF	TGTGCCACCAGTGACTCCGGGACAGGGGGTTCGGTAGCGGGACACCTAAAACCCACAGATACGCAGTATTTT
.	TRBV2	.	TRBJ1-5	CASRTHRTPQHF	TGTGCCAGCAGAACCCACAGGACGCCCCAGCATTTT
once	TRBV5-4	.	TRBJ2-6	CASTALTLSGANVLTF	TGTGCCAGCACAGCGCTCACCCTCTCTGGGGCCAACGTCCTGACTTTC
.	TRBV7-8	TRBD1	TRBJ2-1	CASSYGTGAYNEQFF	TGTGCCAGCAGCTACGGGACAGGAGCATACAATGAGCAGTTCTTC
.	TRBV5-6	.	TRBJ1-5	CASSWGGPKDQPQHF	TGTGCCAGCAGCTGGGGGGGGCCGAAAGATCAGCCCCAGCATTTT
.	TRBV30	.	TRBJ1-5	CAWSVSDRSNQPQHF	TGTGCCTGGAGTGTAAGTGACAGGAGCAATCAGCCCCAGCATTTT
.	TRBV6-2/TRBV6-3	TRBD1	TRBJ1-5	CASSSTGDNQPQHF	TGTGCCAGCAGCTCGACAGGGGATAATCAGCCCCAGCATTTT
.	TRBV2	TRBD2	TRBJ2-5	CAIRGLAGEYQETQYF	TGTGCCATCCGCGGTTTAGCGGGGGAGTACCAAGAGACCCAGTACTTC
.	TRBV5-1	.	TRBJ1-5	CASSQGGGNQPQHF	TGCGCCAGCAGCCAAGGGGGTGGCAATCAGCCCCAGCATTTT
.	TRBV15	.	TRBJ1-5	CATSNAQGNQPQHF	TGTGCCACCAGCAACGCCCAGGGAAATCAGCCCCAGCATTTT
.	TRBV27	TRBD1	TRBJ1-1	CASSFHPSTGDITEAFF	TGTGCCAGCAGTTTCCACCCATCGACAGGGGATATCACTGAAGCTTTCTTT
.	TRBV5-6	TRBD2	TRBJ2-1	CASSFGTSGGEQFF	TGTGCCAGCAGCTTTGGGACTAGCGGCGGTGAGCAGTTCTTC
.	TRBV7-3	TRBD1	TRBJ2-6	CASGTGAGANVLTF	TGTGCCAGCGGGACAGGGGCTGGGGCCAACGTCCTGACTTTC
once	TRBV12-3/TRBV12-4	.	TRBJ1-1	CASRKQGTEAFF	TGTGCCAGCAGGAAACAGGGAACTGAAGCTTTCTTT
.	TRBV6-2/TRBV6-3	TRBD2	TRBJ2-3	CASSYFPSGGHRDTQYF	TGTGCCAGCAGTTACTTTCCTAGCGGGGGGCACCGAGATACGCAGTATTTT
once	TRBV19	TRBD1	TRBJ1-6	CASSWGQGNSPLHF	TGTGCCAGTAGTTGGGGACAGGGGAATTCACCCCTCCACTTT
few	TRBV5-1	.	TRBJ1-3	CASSLAQRGARSGNTIYF	TGCGCCAGCAGCTTGGCCCAAAGAGGTGCCCGCTCTGGAAACACCATATATTTT
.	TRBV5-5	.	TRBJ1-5	CASSLDPGDQPQHF	TGTGCCAGCAGCTTGGATCCAGGGGATCAGCCCCAGCATTTT
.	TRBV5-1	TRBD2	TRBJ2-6	CARSTRGGSSGANVLTF	TGCGCCCGCAGCACCCGGGGGGGGAGCTCTGGGGCCAACGTCCTGACTTTC
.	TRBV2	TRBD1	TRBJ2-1	CASSELVGQGDEQFF	TGTGCCAGCAGTGAATTAGTCGGACAGGGGGATGAGCAGTTCTTC
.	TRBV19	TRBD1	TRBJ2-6	CASSPRTGGPGANVLTF	TGTGCCAGTAGTCCACGGACAGGGGGCCCTGGGGCCAACGTCCTGACTTTC
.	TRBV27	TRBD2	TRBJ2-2	CATHPSGSANTGELFF	TGTGCCACCCACCCAAGCGGGAGCGCGAACACCGGGGAGCTGTTTTTT
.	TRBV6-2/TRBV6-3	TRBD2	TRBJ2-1	CASSYLPGTSGSYEQFF	TGTGCCAGCAGTTATCTCCCAGGGACTAGCGGGAGTTATGAGCAGTTCTTC
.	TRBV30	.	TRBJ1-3	CAWRSRETSFGNTIYF	TGTGCCTGGAGGTCCCGGGAAACCTCTTTCGGAAACACCATATATTTT
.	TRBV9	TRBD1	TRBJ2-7	CASSAAPPGQGSHEQYF	TGTGCCAGCAGCGCAGCCCCCCCGGGACAGGGGTCCCACGAGCAGTACTTC
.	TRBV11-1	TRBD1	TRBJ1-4	CASSLGQGDEKLFF	TGTGCCAGCAGCTTGGGACAGGGTGATGAAAAACTGTTTTTT
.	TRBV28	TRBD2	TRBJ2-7	CASRLAGGAPSYEQYF	TGTGCCAGCAGACTAGCGGGAGGCGCACCCTCCTACGAGCAGTACTTC
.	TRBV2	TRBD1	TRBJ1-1	CASSQTGGKAFF	TGTGCCAGCAGCCAAACAGGGGGCAAAGCTTTCTTT
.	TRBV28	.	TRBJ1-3	CASVDIGNTIYF	TGTGCCAGCGTGGACATCGGAAACACCATATATTTT
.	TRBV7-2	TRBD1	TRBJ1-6	CASRTGGNSPLHF	TGTGCCAGTCGGACAGGGGGAAATTCACCCCTCCACTTT
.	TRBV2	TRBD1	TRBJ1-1	CASSYRGTNTEAFF	TGTGCCAGCAGTTACAGGGGGACGAACACTGAAGCTTTCTTT
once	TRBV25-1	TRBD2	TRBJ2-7	CASRPAGRGYEQYF	TGTGCCAGCAGACCCGCGGGGAGGGGCTACGAGCAGTACTTC
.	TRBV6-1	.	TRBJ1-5	CASSEAQTGLGNQPQHF	TGTGCCAGCAGTGAAGCTCAAACAGGGCTGGGCAATCAGCCCCAGCATTTT
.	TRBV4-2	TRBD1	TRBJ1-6	CASSQDDAGTANSPLHF	TGTGCCAGCAGCCAAGATGATGCCGGGACAGCTAATTCACCCCTCCACTTT
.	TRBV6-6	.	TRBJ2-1	CASSWTVESSYNEQFF	TGTGCCAGCAGCTGGACTGTCGAAAGCTCCTACAATGAGCAGTTCTTC
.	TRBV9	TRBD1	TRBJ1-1	CASSARQGSGNTEAFF	TGTGCCAGCAGCGCCCGACAGGGATCAGGGAACACTGAAGCTTTCTTT
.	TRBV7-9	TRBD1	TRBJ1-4	CASSLAVGQGNEKLFF	TGTGCCAGCAGCTTAGCCGTGGGACAGGGTAATGAAAAACTGTTTTTT
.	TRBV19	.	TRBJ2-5	CASSPGSTETQYF	TGTGCCAGTAGTCCAGGGTCAACCGAGACCCAGTACTTC
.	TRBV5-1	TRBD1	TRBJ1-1	CASSLWTGRLNTEAFF	TGCGCCAGCAGCCTTTGGACAGGGAGGTTGAACACTGAAGCTTTCTTT
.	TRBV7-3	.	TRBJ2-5	CASSPPPPSKETQYF	TGTGCCAGCAGCCCCCCCCCGCCCAGTAAAGAGACCCAGTACTTC
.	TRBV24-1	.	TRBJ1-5	CATSDPGQGVGQPQHF	TGTGCCACCAGTGATCCGGGACAAGGGGTTGGACAGCCCCAGCATTTT
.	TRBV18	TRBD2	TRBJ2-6	CASSPTSGATSGANVLTF	TGTGCCAGCTCGCCGACTAGCGGGGCCACCTCTGGGGCCAACGTCCTGACTTTC
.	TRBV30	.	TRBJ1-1	CASQTGLANTEAFF	TGTGCCAGTCAAACGGGACTGGCGAACACTGAAGCTTTCTTT
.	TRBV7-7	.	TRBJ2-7	CASSLGTASYEQYF	TGTGCCAGCAGCTTAGGGACAGCTTCCTACGAGCAGTACTTC
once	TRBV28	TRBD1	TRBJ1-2	CASSLDRGAGYTF	TGTGCCAGCAGTTTAGACAGGGGGGCTGGCTACACCTTC